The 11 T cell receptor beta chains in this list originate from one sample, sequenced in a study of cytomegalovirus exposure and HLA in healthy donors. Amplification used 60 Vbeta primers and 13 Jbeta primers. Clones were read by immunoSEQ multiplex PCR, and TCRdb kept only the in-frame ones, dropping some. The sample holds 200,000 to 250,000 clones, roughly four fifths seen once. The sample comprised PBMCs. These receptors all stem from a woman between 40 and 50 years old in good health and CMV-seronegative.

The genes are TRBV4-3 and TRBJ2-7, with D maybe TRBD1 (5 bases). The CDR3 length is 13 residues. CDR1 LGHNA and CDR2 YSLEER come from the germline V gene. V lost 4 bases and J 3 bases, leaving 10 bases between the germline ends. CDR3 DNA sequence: TGCGCCAGCAGCCTGGACAAACACTACGAGCAGTACTTC. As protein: CASSLDKHYEQYF.

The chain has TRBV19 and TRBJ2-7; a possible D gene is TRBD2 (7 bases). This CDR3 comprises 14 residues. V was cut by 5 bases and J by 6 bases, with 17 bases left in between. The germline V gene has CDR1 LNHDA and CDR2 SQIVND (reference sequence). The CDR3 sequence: CASSHGQTGGEQYF. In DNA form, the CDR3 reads TGTGCCAGTAGTCATGGACAGACGGGGGGCGAGCAGTACTTC.

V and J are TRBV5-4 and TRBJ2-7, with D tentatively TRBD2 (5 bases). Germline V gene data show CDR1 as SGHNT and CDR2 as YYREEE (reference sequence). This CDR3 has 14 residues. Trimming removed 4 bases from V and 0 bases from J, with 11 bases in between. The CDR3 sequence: CASSPRGGSYEQYF. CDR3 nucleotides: TGTGCCAGCAGCCCCCGGGGTGGCTCCTACGAGCAGTACTTC.

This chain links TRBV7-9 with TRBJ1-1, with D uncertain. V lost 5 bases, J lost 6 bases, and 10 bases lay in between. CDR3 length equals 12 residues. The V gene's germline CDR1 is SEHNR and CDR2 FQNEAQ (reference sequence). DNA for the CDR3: TGTGCCAGCAGCACCCCACTAGCTGAAGCTTTCTTT. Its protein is CASSTPLAEAFF. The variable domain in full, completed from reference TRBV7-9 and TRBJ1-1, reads DTGVSQNPRHKITKRGQNVTFRCDPISEHNRLYWYRQTLGQGPEFLTYFQNEAQLEKSRLLSDRFSAERPKGSFSTLEIQRTEQGDSAMYLCASSTPLAEAFFGQGTRLTVV.

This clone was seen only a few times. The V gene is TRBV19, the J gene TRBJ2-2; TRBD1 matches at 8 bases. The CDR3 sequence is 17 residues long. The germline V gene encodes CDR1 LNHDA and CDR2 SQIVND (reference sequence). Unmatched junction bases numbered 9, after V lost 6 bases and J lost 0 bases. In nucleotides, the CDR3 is TGTGCCAGTAGCTTTATCAGGGGGCGACCGAACACCGGGGAGCTGTTTTTT. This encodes CASSFIRGRPNTGELFF.

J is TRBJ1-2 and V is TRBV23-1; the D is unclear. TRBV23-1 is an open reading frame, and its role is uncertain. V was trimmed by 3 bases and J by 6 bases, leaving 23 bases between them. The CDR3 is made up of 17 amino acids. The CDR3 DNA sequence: TGCGCCAGCAGTCACACAGACCTGTGCCTGGGCAGGAATGGCTACACCTTC. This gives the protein CASSHTDLCLGRNGYTF.

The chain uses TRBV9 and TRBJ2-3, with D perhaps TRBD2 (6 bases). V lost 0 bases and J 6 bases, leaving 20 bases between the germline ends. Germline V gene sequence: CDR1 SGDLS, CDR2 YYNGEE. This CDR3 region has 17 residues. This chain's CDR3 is CASSVGVGSVLGDTQYF. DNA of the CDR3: TGTGCCAGCAGCGTAGGGGTCGGGAGCGTCCTCGGGGATACGCAGTATTTT.

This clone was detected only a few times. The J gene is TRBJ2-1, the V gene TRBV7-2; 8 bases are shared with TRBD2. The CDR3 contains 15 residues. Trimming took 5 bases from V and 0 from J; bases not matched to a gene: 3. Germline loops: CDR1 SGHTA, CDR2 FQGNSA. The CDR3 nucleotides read TGTGCCAGCAGCGGCGGGGGGCCCTCCTACAATGAGCAGTTCTTC. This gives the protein CASSGGGPSYNEQFF.

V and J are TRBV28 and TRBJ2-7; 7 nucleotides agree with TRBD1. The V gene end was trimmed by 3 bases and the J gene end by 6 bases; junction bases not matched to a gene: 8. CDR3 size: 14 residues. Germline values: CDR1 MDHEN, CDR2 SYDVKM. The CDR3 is CASSFLDRISEQYF. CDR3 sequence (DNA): TGTGCCAGCAGTTTTTTGGACAGGATCTCCGAGCAGTACTTC. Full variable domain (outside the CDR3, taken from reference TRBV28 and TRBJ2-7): DVKVTQSSRYLVKRTGEKVFLECVQDMDHENMFWYRQDPGLGLRLIYFSYDVKMKEKGDIPEGYSVSREKKERFSLILESASTNQTSMYLCASSFLDRISEQYFGPGTRLTVT.

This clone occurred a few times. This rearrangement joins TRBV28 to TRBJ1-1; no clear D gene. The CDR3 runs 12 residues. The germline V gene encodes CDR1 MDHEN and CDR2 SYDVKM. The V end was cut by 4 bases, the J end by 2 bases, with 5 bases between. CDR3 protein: CASSSYNTEAFF. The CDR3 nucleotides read TGTGCCAGCAGTTCCTATAACACTGAAGCTTTCTTT.

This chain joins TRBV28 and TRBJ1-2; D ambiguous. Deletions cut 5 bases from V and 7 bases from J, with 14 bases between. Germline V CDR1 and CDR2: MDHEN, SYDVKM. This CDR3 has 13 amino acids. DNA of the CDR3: TGTGCCAGCAGTAGGCCCTTAGGAGTTGGCTACACCTTC. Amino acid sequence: CASSRPLGVGYTF.